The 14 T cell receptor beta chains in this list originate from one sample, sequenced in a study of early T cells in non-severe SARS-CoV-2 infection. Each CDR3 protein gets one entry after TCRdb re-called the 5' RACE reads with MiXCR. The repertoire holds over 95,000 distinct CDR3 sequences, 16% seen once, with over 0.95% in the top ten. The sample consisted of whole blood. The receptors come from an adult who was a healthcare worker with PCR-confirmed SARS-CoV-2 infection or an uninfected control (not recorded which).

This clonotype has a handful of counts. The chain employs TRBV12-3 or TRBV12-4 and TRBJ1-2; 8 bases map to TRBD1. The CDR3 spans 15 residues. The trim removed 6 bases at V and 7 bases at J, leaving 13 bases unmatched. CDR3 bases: TGTGCCAGCAGGACTACTGCGGACAGGGCGGCTGGCTACACCTTC. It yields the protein CASRTTADRAAGYTF.

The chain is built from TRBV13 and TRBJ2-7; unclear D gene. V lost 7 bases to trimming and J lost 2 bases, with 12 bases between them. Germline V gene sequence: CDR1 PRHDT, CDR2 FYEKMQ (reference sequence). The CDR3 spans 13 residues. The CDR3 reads CASTPASTYEQYF. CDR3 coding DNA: TGTGCCAGCACCCCGGCCTCGACCTACGAGCAGTACTTC.

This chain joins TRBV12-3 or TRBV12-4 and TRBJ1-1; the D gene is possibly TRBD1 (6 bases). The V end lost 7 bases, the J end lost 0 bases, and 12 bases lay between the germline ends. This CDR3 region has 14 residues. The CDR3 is CASTKGGMNTEAFF. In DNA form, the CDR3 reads TGTGCCAGCACCAAAGGGGGAATGAACACTGAAGCTTTCTTT.

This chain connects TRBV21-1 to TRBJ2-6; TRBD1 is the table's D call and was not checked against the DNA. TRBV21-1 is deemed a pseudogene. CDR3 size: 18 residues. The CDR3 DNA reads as TGTGCCAGCAGCAAGTTTGGGGCAGATGTCTCTGGGGCCAACGTCCTGACTTTC. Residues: CASSKFGADVSGANVLTF.

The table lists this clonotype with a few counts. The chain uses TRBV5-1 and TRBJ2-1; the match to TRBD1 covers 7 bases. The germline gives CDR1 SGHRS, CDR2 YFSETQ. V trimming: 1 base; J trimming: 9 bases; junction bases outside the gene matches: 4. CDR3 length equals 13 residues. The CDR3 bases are TGCGCCAGCAGCTTGTTAGGGGGCTCTGAGCAGTTCTTC. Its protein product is CASSLLGGSEQFF.

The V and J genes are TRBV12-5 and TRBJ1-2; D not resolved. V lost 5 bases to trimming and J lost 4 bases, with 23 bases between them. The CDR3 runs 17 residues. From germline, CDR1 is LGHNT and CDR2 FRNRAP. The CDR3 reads CASGLPRERGLSYGYTF. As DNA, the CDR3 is TGTGCTAGTGGTCTCCCCCGCGAAAGAGGGTTGAGCTATGGCTACACCTTC.

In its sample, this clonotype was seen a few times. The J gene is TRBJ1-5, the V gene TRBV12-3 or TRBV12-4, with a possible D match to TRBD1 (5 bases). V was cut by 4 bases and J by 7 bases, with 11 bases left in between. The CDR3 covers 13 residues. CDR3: CASSSQGAQPQHF. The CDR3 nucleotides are TGTGCCAGCAGTTCGCAGGGTGCACAGCCCCAGCATTTT.

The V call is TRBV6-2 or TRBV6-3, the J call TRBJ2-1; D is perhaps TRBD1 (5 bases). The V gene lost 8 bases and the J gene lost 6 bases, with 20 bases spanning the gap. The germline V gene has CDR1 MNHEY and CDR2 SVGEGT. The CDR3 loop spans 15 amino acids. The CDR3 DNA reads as TGTGCCAGCCGTGACTTTTGGGGCTATAGCAATGAGCAGTTCTTC. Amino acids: CASRDFWGYSNEQFF.

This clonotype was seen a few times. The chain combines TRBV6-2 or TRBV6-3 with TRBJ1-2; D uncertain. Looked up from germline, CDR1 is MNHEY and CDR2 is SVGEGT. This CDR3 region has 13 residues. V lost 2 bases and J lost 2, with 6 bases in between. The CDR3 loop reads CASSYGVNYGYTF. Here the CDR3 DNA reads TGTGCCAGCAGTTACGGGGTCAACTATGGCTACACCTTC.

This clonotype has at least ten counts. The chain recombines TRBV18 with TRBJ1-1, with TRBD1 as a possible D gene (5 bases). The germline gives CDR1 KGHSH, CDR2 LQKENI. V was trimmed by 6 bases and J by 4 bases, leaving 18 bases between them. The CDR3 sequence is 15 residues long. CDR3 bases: TGTGCCAGCTCTCCCCAGTCGGGGGGGAGCACTGAAGCTTTCTTT. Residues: CASSPQSGGSTEAFF.

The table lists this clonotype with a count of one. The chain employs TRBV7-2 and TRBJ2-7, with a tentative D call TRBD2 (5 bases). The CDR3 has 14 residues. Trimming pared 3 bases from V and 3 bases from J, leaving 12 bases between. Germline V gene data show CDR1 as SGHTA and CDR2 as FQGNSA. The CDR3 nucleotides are TGTGCCAGCAGCTTCCAACCGGGAAACTACGAGCAGTACTTC. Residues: CASSFQPGNYEQYF.

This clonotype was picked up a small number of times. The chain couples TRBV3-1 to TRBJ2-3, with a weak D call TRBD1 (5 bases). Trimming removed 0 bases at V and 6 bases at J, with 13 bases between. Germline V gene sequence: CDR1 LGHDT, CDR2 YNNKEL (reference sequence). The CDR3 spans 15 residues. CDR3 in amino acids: CASSQDKGALDTQYF. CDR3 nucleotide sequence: TGTGCCAGCAGCCAAGATAAAGGGGCCCTGGATACGCAGTATTTT.

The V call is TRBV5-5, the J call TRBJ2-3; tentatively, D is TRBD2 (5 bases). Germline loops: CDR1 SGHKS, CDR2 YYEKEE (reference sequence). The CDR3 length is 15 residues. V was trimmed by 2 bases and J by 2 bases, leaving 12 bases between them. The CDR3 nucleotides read TGTGCCAGCAGCTTTGGAGGATTGGCCACAGATACGCAGTATTTT. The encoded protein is CASSFGGLATDTQYF.

CDR3 in DNA: TGTGCCTGGAGTAAGGTAGCGGGGGGGGATACGCAGTATTTT. The encoded protein is CAWSKVAGGDTQYF. The chain combines TRBV30 with TRBJ2-3, with 11 bases identical to TRBD2. Germline V gene lookup returns CDR1 GTSNPN and CDR2 SVGIG (reference sequence). The CDR3 length is 14 residues. The V segment lost 2 bases and the J segment 6 bases; nucleotides outside the gene matches: 4. The full variable domain, completed using reference TRBV30 and TRBJ2-3, is SQTIHQWPATLVQPVGSPLSLECTVEGTSNPNLYWYRQAAGRGLQLLFYSVGIGQISSEVPQNLSASRPQDRQFILSSKKLLLSDSGFYLCAWSKVAGGDTQYFGPGTRLTVL.